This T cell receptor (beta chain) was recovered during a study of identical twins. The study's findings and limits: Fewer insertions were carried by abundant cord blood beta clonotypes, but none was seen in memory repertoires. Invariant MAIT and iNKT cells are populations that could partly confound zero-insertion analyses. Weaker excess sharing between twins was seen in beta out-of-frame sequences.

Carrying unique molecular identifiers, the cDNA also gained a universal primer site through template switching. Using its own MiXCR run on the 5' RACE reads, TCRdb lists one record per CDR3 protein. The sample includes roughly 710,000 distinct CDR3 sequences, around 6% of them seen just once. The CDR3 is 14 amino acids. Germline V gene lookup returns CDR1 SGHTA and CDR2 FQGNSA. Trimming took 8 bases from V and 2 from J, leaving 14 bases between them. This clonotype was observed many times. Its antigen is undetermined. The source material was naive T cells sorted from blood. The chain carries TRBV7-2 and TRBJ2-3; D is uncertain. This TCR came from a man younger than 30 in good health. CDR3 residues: CASGPGDFTDTQYF. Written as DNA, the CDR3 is TGTGCCAGCGGTCCTGGGGATTTCACAGATACGCAGTATTTT.